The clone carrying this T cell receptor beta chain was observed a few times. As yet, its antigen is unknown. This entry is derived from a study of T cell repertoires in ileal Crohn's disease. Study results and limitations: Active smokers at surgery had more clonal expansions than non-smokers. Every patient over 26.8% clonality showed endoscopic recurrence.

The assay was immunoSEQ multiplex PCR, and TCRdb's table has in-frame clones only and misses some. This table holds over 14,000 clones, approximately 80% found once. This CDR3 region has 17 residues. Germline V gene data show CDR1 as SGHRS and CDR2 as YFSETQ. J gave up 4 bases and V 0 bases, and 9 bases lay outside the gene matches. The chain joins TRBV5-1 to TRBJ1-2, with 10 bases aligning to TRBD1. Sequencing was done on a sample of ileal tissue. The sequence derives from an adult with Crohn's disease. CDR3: CASSLEGTGAGSYGYTF. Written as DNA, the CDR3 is TGCGCCAGCAGCTTGGAGGGGACAGGGGCCGGAAGCTATGGCTACACCTTC. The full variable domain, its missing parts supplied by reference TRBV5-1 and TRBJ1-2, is KAGVTQTPRYLIKTRGQQVTLSCSPISGHRSVSWYQQTPGQGLQFLFEYFSETQRNKGNFPGRFSGRQFSNSRSEMNVSTLELGDSALYLCASSLEGTGAGSYGYTFGSGTRLTVV.